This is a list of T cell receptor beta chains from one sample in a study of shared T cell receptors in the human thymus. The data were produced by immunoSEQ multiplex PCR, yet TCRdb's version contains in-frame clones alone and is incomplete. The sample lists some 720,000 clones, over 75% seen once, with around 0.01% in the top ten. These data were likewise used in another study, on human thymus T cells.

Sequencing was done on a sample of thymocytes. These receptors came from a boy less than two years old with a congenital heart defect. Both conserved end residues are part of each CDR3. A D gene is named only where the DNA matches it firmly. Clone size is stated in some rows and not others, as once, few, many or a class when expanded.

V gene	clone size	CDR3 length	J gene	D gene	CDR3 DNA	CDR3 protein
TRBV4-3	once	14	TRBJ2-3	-	TGCGCCAGCAGCCAAGGACCGGGGACAGATACGCAGTATTTT	CASSQGPGTDTQYF
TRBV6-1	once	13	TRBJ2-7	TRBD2	TGTGCCAGCAGCGAGCGGGATCCCTACGAGCAGTACTTC	CASSERDPYEQYF
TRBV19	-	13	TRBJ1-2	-	TGTGCCAGTACTTCAGACAGGAGCTATGGCTACACCTTC	CASTSDRSYGYTF
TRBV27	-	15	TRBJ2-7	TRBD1	TGTGCCAGCAGTTTTCGGTGGACAGGGCCCTACGAGCAGTACTTC	CASSFRWTGPYEQYF
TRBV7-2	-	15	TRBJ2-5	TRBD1	TGTGCCAGCAGCATGGGACAGCCCTTCCAAGAGACCCAGTACTTC	CASSMGQPFQETQYF
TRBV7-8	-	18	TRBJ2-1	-	TGTGCCAGCAGCTCACCACCACGCCAGGGGCTAACCTACAATGAGCAGTTCTTC	CASSSPPRQGLTYNEQFF
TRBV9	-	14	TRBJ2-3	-	TGTGCCAGCAGCACTTTAGGGGGCACAGATACGCAGTATTTT	CASSTLGGTDTQYF
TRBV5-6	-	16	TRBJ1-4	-	TGTGCCAGCAGCCCGAATGGGAGAAGAACTAATGAAAAACTGTTTTTT	CASSPNGRRTNEKLFF
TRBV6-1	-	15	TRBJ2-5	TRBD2	TGTGCCAGCAGTGACGGGACTAGCGGTTCGCGGGAGCAGTACTTC	CASSDGTSGSREQYF
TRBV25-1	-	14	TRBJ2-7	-	TGTGCCAGCAGTGAGGAGACAGTATCATACGAGCAGTACTTC	CASSEETVSYEQYF
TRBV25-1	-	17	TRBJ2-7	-	TGTGCCAGCAGTGAACCGGAAGTGGGGGGGCTTAAACACGAGCAGTACTTC	CASSEPEVGGLKHEQYF
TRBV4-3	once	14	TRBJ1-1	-	TGCGCCAGCAGCCACGCCGCGGTAAACACTGAAGCTTTCTTT	CASSHAAVNTEAFF
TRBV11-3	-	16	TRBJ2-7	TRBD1	TGTGCCAGCAGCTTCCCTATCGGGACAGACTCCTACGAGCAGTACTTC	CASSFPIGTDSYEQYF
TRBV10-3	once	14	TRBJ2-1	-	TGTGCCATCAGTGAGGCTAGCTCCTACAATGAGCAGTTCTTC	CAISEASSYNEQFF
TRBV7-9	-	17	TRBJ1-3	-	TGTGCCAGCAGAACTATCTCGGGGGAGAGCTCTGGAAACACCATATATTTT	CASRTISGESSGNTIYF
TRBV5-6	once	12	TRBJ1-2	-	TGTGCCAGCAGCTTGGCGGCGGTTGGCTACACCTTC	CASSLAAVGYTF
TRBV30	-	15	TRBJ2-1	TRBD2	TGTGCCTGGAGTCCCCCGACTAGCGAGGGCAATGAGCAGTTCTTC	CAWSPPTSEGNEQFF
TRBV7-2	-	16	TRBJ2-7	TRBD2	TGTGCCAGTCGGCTTCGGGCGGGAGGTTCTCTACACGAGCAATACTTC	CASRLRAGGSLHEQYF
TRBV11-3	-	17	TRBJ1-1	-	TGTGCCAGCAGCTTTCCCCCGACACCAGGGGTGGTCACTGAAGCTTTCTTT	CASSFPPTPGVVTEAFF
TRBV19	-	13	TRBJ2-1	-	TGTGCCAGTAGTAACCCACAGGGCAATGAGCAGTTCTTC	CASSNPQGNEQFF
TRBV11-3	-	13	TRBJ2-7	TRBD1	TGTGCCAGCAGCCTGGACAGGGGCTACGAGCAGTACTTC	CASSLDRGYEQYF
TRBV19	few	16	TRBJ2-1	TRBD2	TGTGCCAGTTCTTCTAGCGGGAGGAGGGCCACCAATGAGCAGTTCTTC	CASSSSGRRATNEQFF